These 28 T cell receptor beta chains were all obtained from the same sample, sequenced in a study of shared clonotypes between healthy human individuals. Only in-frame clones appear in the TCRdb table, and some are missing; sequencing was by immunoSEQ multiplex PCR. This sample has over a million clones, with roughly 96% found just once. Specimen: naive CD4+ T cells sorted from blood. Subset described: CD45RA+ positively selected. These receptor sequences come from a man under 40 in good health.

This sequence joins TRBV5-8 and TRBJ1-1; D not certain. CDR1 and CDR2 (germline): SGHTS, YDEGEE. The ends were cut back, 1 base at V and 0 bases at J, with 10 bases in the middle. CDR3 size: 15 residues. The CDR3 DNA follows: TGTGCCAGCAGCTTGAGGGCAGCTATGAACACTGAAGCTTTCTTT. Its translation is CASSLRAAMNTEAFF.

This clone was seen once. The CDR3: CASTTGLTDTQYF. Here the CDR3 DNA reads TGTGCCAGCACTACAGGGTTGACAGATACGCAGTATTTT. V and J are TRBV9 and TRBJ2-3; tentative D call: TRBD1 (6 bases). Trimming cost V 6 bases and J 3 bases, with 11 bases left between them. Germline assignment: CDR1 SGDLS and CDR2 YYNGEE. This CDR3 is 13 amino acids long. Full variable domain (missing parts from reference TRBV9 and TRBJ2-3): DSGVTQTPKHLITATGQRVTLRCSPRSGDLSVYWYQQSLDQGLQFLIQYYNGEERAKGNILERFSAQQFPDLHSELNLSSLELGDSALYFCASTTGLTDTQYFGPGTRLTVL.

The V and J genes are TRBV18 and TRBJ2-5; a possible D gene is TRBD2 (5 bases). Per germline, CDR1 KGHSH and CDR2 LQKENI. V dropped 0 bases and J dropped 11 bases, with 19 bases sitting between them. This CDR3 spans 15 amino acids. The CDR3 reads CASSPPLRAGWEQYF. The CDR3 DNA sequence: TGTGCCAGCTCACCACCGTTACGTGCAGGCTGGGAGCAGTACTTC.

This clone was observed once. This chain links TRBV27 with TRBJ2-5; D remains unclear. V lost 0 bases and J lost 6, with 11 bases in between. The CDR3 is made up of 14 amino acids. CDR1 is MNHEY, CDR2 SMNVEV, per germline (reference sequence). Written as DNA, the CDR3 is TGTGCCAGCAGTTTATCCGGACCGCGGCAGACCCAGTACTTC. As protein: CASSLSGPRQTQYF.

The gene calls are TRBV25-1 and TRBJ1-1; D gene ambiguous. Germline-derived CDR1 and CDR2 are MGHDK and SYGVNS. The CDR3 sequence is 13 residues long. The V end lost 0 bases, the J end lost 3 bases, and 5 bases lay between the germline ends. CDR3 nucleotide sequence: TGTGCCAGCAGTGAATATAGCTACACTGAAGCTTTCTTT. It encodes CASSEYSYTEAFF.

This chain links TRBV11-2 with TRBJ2-7; TRBD1 is a possible D gene (6 bases). The CDR3 loop spans 14 amino acids. The V and J ends lost 5 bases and 2 bases respectively, with 13 bases between them. Germline loops: CDR1 SGHAT, CDR2 FQNNGV. This chain's CDR3 is CASSLRDIPYEQYF. For the CDR3, the DNA is TGTGCCAGCAGCCTACGGGACATACCCTACGAGCAGTACTTC.

The rearrangement uses TRBV9 and TRBJ2-1; D might be TRBD1 (6 bases). Trimming removed 3 bases at V and 5 bases at J, with 12 bases between. Germline CDR1 SGDLS, CDR2 YYNGEE. The CDR3 runs 14 residues. The CDR3 loop is CASSAAGQNNEQFF. The CDR3 DNA sequence: TGTGCCAGCAGCGCGGCCGGACAGAACAATGAGCAGTTCTTC.

The chain links TRBV7-8 to TRBJ2-3, with D maybe TRBD2 (5 bases). The ends were cut back, 0 bases at V and 0 bases at J, with 13 bases in the middle. This CDR3 has 17 residues. Germline CDR1 is SGHVS and CDR2 is FQNEAQ. The CDR3 is CASSLAMGQRSTDTQYF. The CDR3 nucleotides are TGTGCCAGCAGCTTAGCGATGGGTCAGCGGAGCACAGATACGCAGTATTTT.

This clone was counted a few times. The same CDR3 also results from other DNA sequences found in this sample. The CDR3 bases are TGTGCCAGCTCACCGGGACTCAACACCGGGGAGCTGTTTTTT. Translated: CASSPGLNTGELFF. V gene TRBV18 combines with J gene TRBJ2-2, with TRBD2 as a possible D gene (6 bases). From germline, CDR1 is KGHSH and CDR2 LQKENI. This CDR3 has 14 residues. The V and J ends lost 3 bases and 2 bases respectively, with 7 bases between them.

The rearrangement uses TRBV6-6 and TRBJ2-7; D possibly corresponds to TRBD2 (5 bases). The CDR3 runs 11 residues. CDR1 and CDR2 (germline): MNHNY, SVGAGI (reference sequence). Trimming took off 8 bases at V and 6 bases at J, with 11 bases between the two ends. The CDR3 sequence is CASARAGEQYF. CDR3 sequence (DNA): TGTGCCAGCGCCCGGGCGGGCGAGCAGTACTTC.

The chain links TRBV4-2 to TRBJ2-3; either TRBD1 or TRBD2 may fit D (6 bases each). V shed 3 bases and J shed 5 bases, with 21 bases lying between them. From germline, CDR1 is LGHNA and CDR2 YNFKEQ. This CDR3 is 17 amino acids long. This CDR3 reads CASSQGGGALVGDTQYF. CDR3 bases: TGTGCCAGCAGCCAGGGGGGCGGGGCGCTGGTAGGAGATACGCAGTATTTT.

The J gene is TRBJ2-7, the V gene TRBV5-6; 7 nucleotides match TRBD1. The CDR3 has 14 amino acids. The germline V gene has CDR1 SGHDT and CDR2 YYEEEE. V lost 4 bases to trimming and J lost 2 bases; unmatched junction nucleotides: 6. CDR3 sequence: CASSRAGTAYEQYF. The DNA for the CDR3 is TGTGCCAGCAGCAGGGCCGGGACAGCCTACGAGCAGTACTTC.

The chain employs TRBV7-2 and TRBJ2-1; D perhaps matches TRBD2 (6 bases). The CDR3 runs to 12 residues. The V gene's germline CDR1 is SGHTA and CDR2 FQGNSA. The V end lost 1 base, the J end lost 9 bases, and 7 bases lay between the germline ends. CDR3 nucleotides: TGTGCCAGCAGCTTAGTGGGGGGTGAGCAGTTCTTC. Its protein product is CASSLVGGEQFF.

This chain connects TRBV6-1 to TRBJ1-1, with D possibly matching TRBD1 (5 bases). CDR1 and CDR2 from the germline V gene are MNHNS and SASEGT. The CDR3 spans 16 residues. V was clipped by 0 bases and J by 1 base, with 12 bases between them. For the CDR3, the DNA is TGTGCCAGCAGTGAAGCTCGGACGGGGGGGAACACTGAAGCTTTCTTT. It codes for CASSEARTGGNTEAFF.

V gene TRBV4-1 combines with J gene TRBJ2-3; no reliable D call. Per the germline V gene, CDR1 is MGHRA and CDR2 is YSYEKL. Trimming pared 2 bases from V and 4 bases from J, leaving 10 bases between. CDR3 size: 14 residues. The CDR3 here is CASSQSPAPDTQYF. The CDR3 bases are TGCGCCAGCAGCCAAAGCCCGGCCCCAGATACGCAGTATTTT.

J is TRBJ1-2 and V is TRBV4-2; D is uncertain. The germline gives CDR1 LGHNA, CDR2 YNFKEQ. V was shortened by 0 bases and J by 3 bases, with 11 bases between the two germline ends. The CDR3 sequence is 15 residues long. The CDR3 bases are TGTGCCAGCAGCCAAGACGAGAGATCCTACTATGGCTACACCTTC. This sequence encodes CASSQDERSYYGYTF.

V is TRBV20-1 and J is TRBJ2-3; a weak D match, TRBD1 (6 bases). CDR3 size: 11 residues. Germline CDR1 reads DFQATT; CDR2 reads SNEGSKA (reference sequence). V dropped 4 bases and J dropped 5 bases, with 7 bases sitting between them. The CDR3 DNA reads TGCAGTGCTACACAGGGAGATACGCAGTATTTT. It is translated as CSATQGDTQYF.

The chain links TRBV7-2 to TRBJ1-4; a possible D gene is TRBD1 (5 bases). V lost 0 bases and J 0 bases, leaving 5 bases between the germline ends. Per germline, CDR1 SGHTA and CDR2 FQGNSA. The CDR3 is 15 residues long. In DNA form, the CDR3 reads TGTGCCAGCAGCTTAGCCAGGGCAACTAATGAAAAACTGTTTTTT. Its protein is CASSLARATNEKLFF.

This clone was detected a few times. The rearrangement links TRBV5-1 to TRBJ2-2; 7 bases align to TRBD1. Trimming at V came to 2 bases and at J to 2 bases, leaving 3 bases not matched to a gene. CDR1 and CDR2 from the germline V gene are SGHRS and YFSETQ. The CDR3 length is 15 residues. CDR3 region: CASSFRDSNTGELFF. The CDR3 DNA follows: TGCGCCAGCAGCTTCCGGGACAGTAACACCGGGGAGCTGTTTTTT.

V and J are TRBV6-5 and TRBJ2-3, with 7 bases identical to TRBD2. V was pared by 8 bases and J by 5 bases, with 13 bases of the junction left unmatched. The CDR3 covers 15 residues. Germline CDR1 reads MNHEY; CDR2 reads SVGAGI. CDR3 sequence reads: CASRFLAGAGDTQYF. CDR3 DNA sequence: TGTGCCAGCCGTTTTTTGGCGGGAGCGGGAGATACGCAGTATTTT.

The chain carries TRBV11-3 and TRBJ2-1, with 10 bases matching TRBD2. Germline V lookup: CDR1 SGHNT, CDR2 YENEEA. V lost 5 bases and J lost 6; bases outside the gene matches: 4. The CDR3 runs to 14 residues. The DNA of the CDR3 is TGTGCCAGCAGCCCCGGACTAGCGGTCAATGAGCAGTTCTTC. This codes for CASSPGLAVNEQFF.

The J gene is TRBJ2-7, the V gene TRBV27; a weak D match, TRBD1 (5 bases). V was shortened by 5 bases and J by 2 bases, with 13 bases between the two germline ends. The CDR3 spans 14 residues. Per the germline V gene, CDR1 is MNHEY and CDR2 is SMNVEV (reference sequence). The CDR3 region is CASSPSTGAYEQYF. CDR3 nucleotides: TGTGCCAGCAGTCCGTCCACAGGAGCCTACGAGCAGTACTTC.

The V gene is TRBV5-1, the J gene TRBJ2-7; no firm D call. The CDR3 spans 11 residues. The V end was cut by 4 bases, the J end by 2 bases, with 4 bases between. The germline V gene encodes CDR1 SGHRS and CDR2 YFSETQ. CDR3 sequence reads: CASSGTYEQYF. The CDR3 nucleotides read TGCGCCAGCAGCGGTACCTACGAGCAGTACTTC.

The CDR3 reads CASSQGPNTYEQYF. The CDR3 DNA sequence: TGTGCCAGCAGCCAAGGACCCAACACCTACGAGCAGTACTTC. The chain recombines TRBV7-3 with TRBJ2-7, with D uncertain. Trimming shortened V by 5 bases and J by 2 bases, and 13 bases separated the two germline ends. The CDR3 sequence is 14 residues long. The germline gives CDR1 SGHTA, CDR2 FQGTGA. The full variable domain, its missing parts supplied by reference TRBV7-3 and TRBJ2-7, is GAGVSQTPSNKVTEKGKYVELRCDPISGHTALYWYRQSLGQGPEFLIYFQGTGAADDSGLPNDRFFAVRPEGSVSTLKIQRTERGDSAVYLCASSQGPNTYEQYFGPGTRLTVT.

The chain has TRBV14 and TRBJ2-7, with 8 bases aligning to TRBD1. The V segment lost 7 bases and the J segment 5 bases; nucleotides outside the gene matches: 16. Germline CDR1 and CDR2: SGHDN and FVKESK. The CDR3 totals 16 residues. The CDR3, as DNA: TGTGCCAGCACCCTAAGGCCGAGACAGGGGACCGACGAGCAGTACTTC. Residues: CASTLRPRQGTDEQYF.

For the CDR3, the DNA is TGCGCCAGCAGCTCACGGACAGGGAATGGGGCCAACGTCCTGACTTTC. Translation gives CASSSRTGNGANVLTF. J is TRBJ2-6 and V is TRBV5-1, with TRBD1 matching over 8 bases. CDR1 is SGHRS and CDR2 is YFSETQ in the germline V gene. The CDR3 covers 16 residues. The V gene end was trimmed by 3 bases and the J gene end by 3 bases; junction bases not matched to a gene: 5.

The count of this clone is one. The chain recombines TRBV30 with TRBJ2-2; D gene ambiguous. Germline V gene data show CDR1 as GTSNPN and CDR2 as SVGIG (reference sequence). Trimming took off 0 bases at V and 4 bases at J, with 6 bases between the two ends. CDR3 length: 13 amino acids. The CDR3 DNA reads TGTGCCTGGAGTGTCCAGGCCACCGGGGAGCTGTTTTTT. Protein: CAWSVQATGELFF.

The chain joins TRBV5-4 to TRBJ2-1, with 7 nucleotides matching TRBD1. The CDR3 consists of 16 residues. The junction had 10 bases not matched to a gene; V was cut back by 4 bases and J by 3 bases. Germline V gene data show CDR1 as SGHNT and CDR2 as YYREEE (reference sequence). CDR3 bases: TGTGCCAGCAGCGGGGGTAGGGGGCGTATCTACAATGAGCAGTTCTTC. Its translation: CASSGGRGRIYNEQFF.